This TCR beta chain was retrieved from a study of radiation and T cells in renal cell carcinoma. This CDR3 contains 14 residues. Germline V gene data show CDR1 as ENHRY and CDR2 as SYGVKD. Trimming took off 4 bases at V and 7 bases at J, with 11 bases between the two ends. Only in-frame clones appear in the TCRdb table, and some are missing; sequencing was by immunoSEQ multiplex PCR. The sample carries roughly 20,000 clones, about 55% recorded once. General study results and limits: Dominant CDR3 motifs occupied more repertoire in irradiated than control tumors.

The treatment denotes: treatment-naive control, cytoreductive nephrectomy. Control samples are tumors resected by cytoreductive nephrectomy without prior radiation. This renal cell carcinoma was of the clear cell type. Concerning this clone: Antigen specificity is unknown.

The TCR originated in a man aged 50-59 years with renal cell carcinoma. This chain links TRBV10-3 with TRBJ1-6, with a tentative D call TRBD1 (5 bases). The sample in question was tumor tissue, obtained from a patient whose treatment was nephrectomy without radiotherapy. Written as DNA, the CDR3 is TGTGCCATCAGTGGTGCAGGGTACAATTCACCCCTCCACTTT. This sequence encodes CAISGAGYNSPLHF.